This TCR beta chain was observed in a study of tumor and adjacent non-tumor tissue in lung cancer. Whole-study findings and limits: Significantly higher TCR diversity was found in tumor than normal lung. Higher tumor TCR diversity was associated with shorter survival.

As for this clonotype: Antigen unknown. A junction boundary mismatches the germline segment, possibly from a read error.

This sample's RNA came from whole unsorted tissue. The library came from three nested PCR rounds adapted from ARM-PCR protocols. TCRdb called the multiplex PCR reads again in MiXCR, with one record for every CDR3 protein. The table records 75,000 to 95,000 distinct CDR3 sequences, about 70% of them present only once. The sequence was obtained from a man in his 60s with non-small cell lung cancer. The sample consisted of lung tumor tissue.

The CDR3 sequence: CGSSLRQGNEQYF. Written as DNA, the CDR3 is TGTGGCAGCAGCTTGAGGCAGGGCAACGAGCAGTATTTC. The chain is built from TRBV5-4 and TRBJ2-7, with D maybe TRBD1 (5 bases). The CDR3 spans 13 residues. Germline values: CDR1 SGHNT, CDR2 YYREEE (reference sequence).